This T cell receptor (beta chain) was documented in a study of naive CD8 T cells in extremely preterm neonates. Study findings and constraints: Relative to older groups, preterm infants had shorter, less trimmed CDR3s with fewer N additions.

In germline, CDR1 is SGDLS, CDR2 YYNGEE. V lost 3 bases to trimming and J lost 7 bases, with 16 bases between them. This CDR3 region has 14 residues. Regarding this clone: Its antigen remains unidentified.

Data came from immunoSEQ multiplex PCR; TCRdb stores just in-frame clones and leaves some out. The repertoire consists of thousands of clones, with about 96% occurring once and the leading ten covering about 0.4%. This clonotype was sampled from a human donor in good health. Material for sequencing was naive CD8+ T cells from blood. The chain recombines TRBV9 with TRBJ1-2; D might be TRBD1 (5 bases). The DNA of the CDR3 is TGTGCCAGCAGCGAGAAGGTGCGGGGCCCTGGCTACACCTTC. This gives the protein CASSEKVRGPGYTF.